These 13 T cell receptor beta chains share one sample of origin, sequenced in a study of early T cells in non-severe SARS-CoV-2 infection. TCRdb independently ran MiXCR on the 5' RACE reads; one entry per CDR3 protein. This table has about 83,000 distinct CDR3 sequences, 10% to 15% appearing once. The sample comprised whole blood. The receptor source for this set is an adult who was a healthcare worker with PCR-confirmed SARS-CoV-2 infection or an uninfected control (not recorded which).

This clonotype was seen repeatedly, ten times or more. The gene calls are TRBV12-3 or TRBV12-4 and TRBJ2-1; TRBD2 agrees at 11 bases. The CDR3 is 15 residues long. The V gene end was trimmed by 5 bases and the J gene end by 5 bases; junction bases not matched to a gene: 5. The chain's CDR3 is CASSPGTSGNNEQFF. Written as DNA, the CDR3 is TGTGCCAGCAGTCCCGGGACTAGCGGAAACAATGAGCAGTTCTTC.

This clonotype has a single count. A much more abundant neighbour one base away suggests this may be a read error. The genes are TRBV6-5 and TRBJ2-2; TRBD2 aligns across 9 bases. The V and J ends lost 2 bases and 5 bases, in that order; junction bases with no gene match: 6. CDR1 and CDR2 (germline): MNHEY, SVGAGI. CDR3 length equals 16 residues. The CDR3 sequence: CASSYPPSGGTGELFF. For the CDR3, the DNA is TGTGCCAGCAGTTACCCCCCCAGCGGGGGGACCGGGGAGCTGTTTTTT.

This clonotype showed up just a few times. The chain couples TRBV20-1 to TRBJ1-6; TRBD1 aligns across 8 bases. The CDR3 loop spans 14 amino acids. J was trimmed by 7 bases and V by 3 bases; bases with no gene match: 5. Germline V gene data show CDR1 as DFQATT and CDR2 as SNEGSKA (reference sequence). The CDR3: CSARRTGNNSPLHF. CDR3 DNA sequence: TGCAGTGCTAGGCGGACAGGGAACAATTCACCCCTCCACTTT.

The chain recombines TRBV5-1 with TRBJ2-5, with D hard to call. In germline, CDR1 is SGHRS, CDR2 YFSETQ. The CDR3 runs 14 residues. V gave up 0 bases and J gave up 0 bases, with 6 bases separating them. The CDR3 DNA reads TGCGCCAGCAGCTTGGAACCCAACCAAGAGACCCAGTACTTC. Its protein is CASSLEPNQETQYF.

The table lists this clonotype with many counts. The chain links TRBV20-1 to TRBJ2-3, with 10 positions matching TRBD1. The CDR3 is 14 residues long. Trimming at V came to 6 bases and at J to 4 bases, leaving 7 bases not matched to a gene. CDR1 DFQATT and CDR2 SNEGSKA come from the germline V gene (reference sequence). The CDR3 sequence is CSAKDRGTSDTQYF. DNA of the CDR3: TGCAGTGCAAAGGACAGGGGGACCTCAGATACGCAGTATTTT.

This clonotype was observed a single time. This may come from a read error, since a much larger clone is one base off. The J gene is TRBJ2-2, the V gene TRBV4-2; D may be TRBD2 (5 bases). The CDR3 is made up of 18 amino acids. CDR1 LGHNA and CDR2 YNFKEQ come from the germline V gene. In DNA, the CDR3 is TGTGCCGGCAGCCAACACGAGGGTTCGGCGTTAAGCACCGGGGAGCTGTTTTTT. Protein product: CAGSQHEGSALSTGELFF.

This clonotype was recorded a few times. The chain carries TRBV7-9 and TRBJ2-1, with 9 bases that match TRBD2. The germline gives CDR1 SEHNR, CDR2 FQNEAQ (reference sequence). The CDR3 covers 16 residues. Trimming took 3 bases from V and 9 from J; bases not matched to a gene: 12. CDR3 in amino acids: CASSFDRGSGRVEQFF. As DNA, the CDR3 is TGTGCCAGCAGCTTCGATCGGGGTAGCGGGAGAGTTGAGCAGTTCTTC.

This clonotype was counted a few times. The CDR3 DNA follows: TGTGCCAGCAGTCCAGCGGGGTTTGAAGCTTTCTTT. This translates into CASSPAGFEAFF. The chain recombines TRBV27 with TRBJ1-1; no firm D call. Germline CDR1 is MNHEY and CDR2 is SMNVEV (reference sequence). Trimming cost V 5 bases and J 7 bases, with 11 bases left between them. There are 12 residues in the CDR3.

The CDR3 here is CASVGQGKGYTF. DNA of the CDR3: TGTGCCTCAGTGGGTCAGGGTAAAGGCTACACCTTC. This chain connects TRBV6-5 to TRBJ1-2; a weak D match, TRBD1 (5 bases). The germline V and J ends were trimmed by 11 bases and 8 bases, with 18 bases remaining between them. This CDR3 region has 12 residues. Per the germline V gene, CDR1 is MNHEY and CDR2 is SVGAGI.

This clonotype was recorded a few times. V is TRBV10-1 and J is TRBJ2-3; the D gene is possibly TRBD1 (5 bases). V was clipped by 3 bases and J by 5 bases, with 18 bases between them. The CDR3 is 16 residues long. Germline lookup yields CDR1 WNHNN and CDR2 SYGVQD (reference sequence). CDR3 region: CASSDPRQGRVDTQYF. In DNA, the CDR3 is TGCGCCAGCAGTGACCCGAGGCAGGGAAGGGTAGATACGCAGTATTTT.

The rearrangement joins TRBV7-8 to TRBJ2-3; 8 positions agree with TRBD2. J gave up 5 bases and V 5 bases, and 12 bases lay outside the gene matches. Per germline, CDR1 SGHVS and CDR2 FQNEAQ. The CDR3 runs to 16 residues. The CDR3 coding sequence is TGTGCCAGCAGCGTGACATGGGGCCTAGCGGGAGATACGCAGTATTTT. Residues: CASSVTWGLAGDTQYF.

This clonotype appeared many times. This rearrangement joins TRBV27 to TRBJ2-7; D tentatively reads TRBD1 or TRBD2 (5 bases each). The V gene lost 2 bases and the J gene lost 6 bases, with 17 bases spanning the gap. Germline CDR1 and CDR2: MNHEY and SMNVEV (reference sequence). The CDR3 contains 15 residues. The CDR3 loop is CASSLPGPGRSEQYF. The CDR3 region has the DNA TGTGCCAGCAGTTTACCGGGACCAGGGCGGTCCGAGCAGTACTTC.

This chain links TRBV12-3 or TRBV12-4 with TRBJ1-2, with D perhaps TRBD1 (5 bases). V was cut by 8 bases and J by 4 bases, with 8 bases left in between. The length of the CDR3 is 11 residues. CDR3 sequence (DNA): TGTGCCAGCCTTGGGGGCTATGGCTACACCTTC. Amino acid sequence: CASLGGYGYTF.